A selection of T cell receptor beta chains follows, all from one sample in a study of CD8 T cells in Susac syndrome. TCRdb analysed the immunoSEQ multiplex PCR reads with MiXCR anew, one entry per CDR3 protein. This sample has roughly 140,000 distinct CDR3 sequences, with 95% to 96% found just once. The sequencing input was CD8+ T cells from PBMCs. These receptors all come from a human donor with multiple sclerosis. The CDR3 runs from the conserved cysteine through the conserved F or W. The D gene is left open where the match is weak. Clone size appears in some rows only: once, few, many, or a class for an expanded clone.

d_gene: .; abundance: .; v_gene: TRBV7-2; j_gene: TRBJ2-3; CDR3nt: TGTGCCAGCAGCGCCCGGCCCGTCAGCCTCACAGATACGCAGTATTTT; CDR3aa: CASSARPVSLTDTQYF
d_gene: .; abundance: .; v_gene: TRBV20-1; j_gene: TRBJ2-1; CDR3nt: TGCAGTGCTAGAGCTGGGACTGACAAGTTCTTC; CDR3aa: CSARAGTDKFF
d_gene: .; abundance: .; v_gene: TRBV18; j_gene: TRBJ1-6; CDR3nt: TGTGCCAGCTCACCACCTGGGGGTGGTTCACCCCTCCACTTT; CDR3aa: CASSPPGGGSPLHF
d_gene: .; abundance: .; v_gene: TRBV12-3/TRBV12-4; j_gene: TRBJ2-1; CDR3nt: TGTGCCAGCTCCTCCGAGCCAGGCGCATCCTACAATGAGCAGTTCTTC; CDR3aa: CASSSEPGASYNEQFF
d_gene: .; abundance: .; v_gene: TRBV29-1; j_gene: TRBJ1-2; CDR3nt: TGCAGCGTTGAAGATCGGGAAGGGGCGGTCTATGGCTACACCTTC; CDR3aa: CSVEDREGAVYGYTF
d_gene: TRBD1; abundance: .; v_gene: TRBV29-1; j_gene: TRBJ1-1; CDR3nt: TGCAGCGTCCTAGGGGGCCCTGAAGCTTTCTTT; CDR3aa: CSVLGGPEAFF
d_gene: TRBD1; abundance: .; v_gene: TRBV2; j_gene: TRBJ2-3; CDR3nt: TGTGCCCTTTCTCCCTGGACAGGATACACAGATACGCAGTATTTT; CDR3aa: CALSPWTGYTDTQYF
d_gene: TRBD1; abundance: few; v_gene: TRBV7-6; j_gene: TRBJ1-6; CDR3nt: TGTGCCAGCAGCCTTAAGACAGGGGGCAATTCACCCCTCCACTTT; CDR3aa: CASSLKTGGNSPLHF
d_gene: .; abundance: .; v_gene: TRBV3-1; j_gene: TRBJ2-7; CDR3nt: TGTGCCAGCAGCCATGTAAGGGGCGGGGCCTTCTCCTACGAGCAGTACTTC; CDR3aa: CASSHVRGGAFSYEQYF
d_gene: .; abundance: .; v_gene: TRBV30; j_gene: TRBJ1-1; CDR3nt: TGTGCCTGGAGTTGGACAGCAGATAACACTGAAGCTTTCTTT; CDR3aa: CAWSWTADNTEAFF
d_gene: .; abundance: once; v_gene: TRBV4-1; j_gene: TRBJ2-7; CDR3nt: TGCGCCAGCAGCCAAGTAGGAGTGGGCAGCTCCTACGAGCAGTACTTC; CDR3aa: CASSQVGVGSSYEQYF
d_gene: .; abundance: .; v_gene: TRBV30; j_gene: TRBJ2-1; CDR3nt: TGTGCCTGGACACCGGGAAATGAGCAGTTCTTC; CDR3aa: CAWTPGNEQFF
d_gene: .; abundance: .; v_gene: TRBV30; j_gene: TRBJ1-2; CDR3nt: TGTGCCTGGATGGAAACGGGAGGCTACACCTTC; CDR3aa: CAWMETGGYTF
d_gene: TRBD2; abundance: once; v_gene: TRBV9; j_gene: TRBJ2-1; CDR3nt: TGTGCCAGCAGCTCCATAGCGGGGAGCTCCTACAATGAGCAGTTCTTC; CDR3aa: CASSSIAGSSYNEQFF
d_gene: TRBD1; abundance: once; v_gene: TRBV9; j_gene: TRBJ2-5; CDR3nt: TGTGCCAGCAGCCACGGGACAGGGACGGAGACCCAGTACTTC; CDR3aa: CASSHGTGTETQYF
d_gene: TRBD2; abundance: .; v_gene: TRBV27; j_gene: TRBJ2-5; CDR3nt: TGTGCCAGCAGTCCCAAAGCGGGGGGGTACCAAGAGACCCAGTACTTC; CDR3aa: CASSPKAGGYQETQYF
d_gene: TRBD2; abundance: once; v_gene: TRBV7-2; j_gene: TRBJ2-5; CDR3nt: TGTGCCAGCAGCTTGGGTAGCGGGGGGCCAACCCACGGGCAAGAGACCCAGTACTTC; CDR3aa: CASSLGSGGPTHGQETQYF
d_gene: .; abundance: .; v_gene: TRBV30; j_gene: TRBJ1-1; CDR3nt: TGTGCCTGGACCTCCGACGGAAACACTGAAGCTTTCTTT; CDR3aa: CAWTSDGNTEAFF
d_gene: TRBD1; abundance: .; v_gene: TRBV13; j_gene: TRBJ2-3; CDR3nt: TGTGCCAGCAGCTTGGGGACAGGGGCTGCAGATACGCAGTATTTT; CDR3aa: CASSLGTGAADTQYF
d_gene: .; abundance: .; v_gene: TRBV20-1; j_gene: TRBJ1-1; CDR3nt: TGCAGTGCTAGGAAGGTTGGGCGTACTGAAGCTTTCTTT; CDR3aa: CSARKVGRTEAFF